Listed below are T cell receptor beta chains from one sample, sequenced in a study of control samples from healthy donors and cancer patients. Using immunoSEQ multiplex PCR, the repertoire was profiled, and TCRdb retains in-frame clones only, with some absent. The top ten hold around 25% of the sample, which has about 43,000 clones, about 94% seen once. Sample: blood. The receptors derive from a man in his 60s in good health. The CDR3 runs from the conserved cysteine through the conserved F or W. The D gene is left open where the match is weak. Size is stated for part of the rows, as once, few or many counts, or as a class when the clone is expanded.

size	V	J	D	CDR3	DNA
-	TRBV7-9	TRBJ2-7	-	CASSQDQTKPSGEQYF	TGTGCCAGCAGCCAGGACCAAACTAAACCTTCGGGCGAGCAGTACTTC
-	TRBV10-1	TRBJ2-7	TRBD1	CASSGPGQGVYEQYF	TGCGCCAGCAGTGGACCGGGACAGGGGGTATACGAGCAGTACTTC
once	TRBV3-1/TRBV3-2	TRBJ2-1	-	CASSQETSRSDEQFF	TGTGCCAGCAGCCAAGAAACTAGCCGGAGTGATGAGCAGTTCTTC
-	TRBV30	TRBJ2-5	TRBD2	CAWSVMAGGETQYF	TGTGCCTGGAGTGTTATGGCGGGAGGAGAGACCCAGTACTTC
-	TRBV19	TRBJ2-5	-	CASKGPEETQYF	TGTGCCAGTAAGGGACCCGAGGAGACCCAGTACTTC
-	TRBV2	TRBJ1-2	TRBD1	CASTGAGGIYGYTF	TGTGCCAGCACAGGGGCAGGGGGGATATATGGCTACACCTTC
once	TRBV19	TRBJ1-2	-	CASRVGANYGYTF	TGTGCCAGTAGGGTGGGAGCTAACTATGGCTACACCTTC
-	TRBV6-5	TRBJ1-5	-	CASTGSNQPQHF	TGTGCCAGCACGGGGAGCAATCAGCCCCAGCATTTT
-	TRBV6-4	TRBJ2-7	-	CASTPKGQGRSYEQYF	TGTGCCAGCACCCCCAAGGGGCAGGGTCGTTCCTACGAGCAGTACTTC
-	TRBV4-2	TRBJ2-1	-	CASSPKTANEQFF	TGTGCCAGCAGCCCAAAGACGGCCAATGAGCAGTTCTTC
-	TRBV18	TRBJ1-3	TRBD1	CASSPYRGSGNTIYF	TGTGCCAGCTCACCATACAGGGGATCTGGAAACACCATATATTTT
-	TRBV9	TRBJ2-7	TRBD2	CASSVGGRGGGSYEQYF	TGTGCCAGCAGCGTAGGAGGGAGGGGCGGGGGCTCCTACGAGCAGTACTTC
-	TRBV30	TRBJ2-7	-	CAWSPRQITYEQYF	TGTGCCTGGAGTCCGCGACAGATAACCTACGAGCAGTACTTC
-	TRBV29-1	TRBJ2-3	TRBD2	CSVRTSGFSDTQYF	TGCAGCGTGAGGACTAGCGGGTTCTCAGATACGCAGTATTTT
-	TRBV14	TRBJ1-2	-	CASSHAGEYYGYTF	TGTGCCAGCAGCCACGCAGGGGAATACTATGGCTACACCTTC
-	TRBV6-4	TRBJ1-2	TRBD1	CASSDTPGQGDYGYTF	TGTGCCAGCAGTGACACACCGGGACAGGGGGACTATGGCTACACCTTC
few	TRBV19	TRBJ1-5	TRBD1	CASSSRTGLGPQHF	TGTGCCAGTAGTTCCCGGACAGGGTTAGGGCCCCAGCATTTT
-	TRBV28	TRBJ2-7	-	CASRPWGELRDEQYF	TGTGCCAGCAGACCCTGGGGGGAGCTAAGGGACGAGCAGTACTTC
-	TRBV5-5	TRBJ2-7	-	CASSLFRQAHYEQYF	TGTGCCAGCAGCTTGTTTCGGCAGGCGCACTACGAGCAGTACTTC
-	TRBV11-2	TRBJ1-1	-	CASNQHTNTEAFF	TGTGCCAGCAACCAACACACCAACACTGAAGCTTTCTTT
-	TRBV3-1/TRBV3-2	TRBJ2-3	TRBD2	CASSQGLYTDTQYF	TGTGCCAGCAGCCAGGGACTATACACAGATACGCAGTATTTT
-	TRBV27	TRBJ2-3	TRBD2	CASSSWSAGATDTQYF	TGTGCCAGCAGTTCATGGTCGGCGGGAGCCACAGATACGCAGTATTTT
-	TRBV6-5	TRBJ1-1	-	CASSGGAERAFF	TGTGCCAGCAGCGGGGGGGCAGAAAGAGCTTTCTTT
-	TRBV5-4	TRBJ1-2	-	CASSPRDGSNYGYTF	TGTGCCAGCAGCCCACGGGACGGATCTAACTATGGCTACACCTTC
-	TRBV27	TRBJ2-3	-	CASRQTRSTDTQYF	TGTGCCAGCAGGCAGACACGAAGCACAGATACGCAGTATTTT
-	TRBV11-3	TRBJ1-4	-	CASSLVRGEKLFF	TGTGCCAGCAGCTTAGTTCGGGGTGAAAAACTGTTTTTT
-	TRBV15	TRBJ1-4	-	CATSRVWTNEKLFF	TGTGCCACCAGCAGAGTTTGGACTAATGAAAAACTGTTTTTT
-	TRBV11-3	TRBJ2-1	-	CASSLDPASNEQFF	TGTGCCAGCAGCTTAGATCCGGCGAGTAATGAGCAGTTCTTC